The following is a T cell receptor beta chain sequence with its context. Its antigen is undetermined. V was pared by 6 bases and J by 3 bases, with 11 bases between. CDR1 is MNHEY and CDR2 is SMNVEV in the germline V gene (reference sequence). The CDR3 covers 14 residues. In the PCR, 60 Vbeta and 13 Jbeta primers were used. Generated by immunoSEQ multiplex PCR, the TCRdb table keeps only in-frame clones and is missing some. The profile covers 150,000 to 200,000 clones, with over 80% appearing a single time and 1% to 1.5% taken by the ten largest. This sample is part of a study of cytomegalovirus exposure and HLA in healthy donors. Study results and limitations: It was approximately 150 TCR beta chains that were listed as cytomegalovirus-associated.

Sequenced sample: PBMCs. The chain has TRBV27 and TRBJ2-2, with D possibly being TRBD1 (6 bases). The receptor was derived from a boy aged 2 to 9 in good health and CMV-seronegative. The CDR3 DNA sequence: TGTGCCAGCAGGGCAGGGGTCGACACCGGGGAGCTGTTTTTT. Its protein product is CASRAGVDTGELFF.